Each of the 27 T cell receptor beta chains below was sequenced from the same sample in a study of cytomegalovirus exposure and HLA in healthy donors. The PCR employed 60 Vbeta primers together with 13 Jbeta primers. Profiling relied on immunoSEQ multiplex PCR, and the TCRdb table lists in-frame clones only, not all of them. The data show about 230,000 clones, 78% seen once. Sequencing input: PBMCs. These receptors were taken from a boy aged 5-17 years in good health and CMV-seronegative.

V gene TRBV19 combines with J gene TRBJ1-2; TRBD1 agrees at 8 bases. The V segment lost 0 bases and the J segment 4 bases; nucleotides outside the gene matches: 1. The CDR3 totals 14 residues. Germline CDR1 reads LNHDA; CDR2 reads SQIVND (reference sequence). The CDR3 here is CASSIDRGLYGYTF. DNA of the CDR3: TGTGCCAGTAGTATAGACAGGGGGCTCTATGGCTACACCTTC.

The chain links TRBV2 to TRBJ2-1, with D perhaps matching TRBD2 (7 bases). The V gene's germline CDR1 is SNHLY and CDR2 FYNNEI. The V gene lost 11 bases and the J gene lost 4 bases, with 21 bases spanning the gap. This CDR3 contains 15 residues. This CDR3 is CAGSRGGGTYNEQFF. CDR3 DNA sequence: TGTGCCGGATCGCGAGGCGGGGGCACGTACAATGAGCAGTTCTTC. Full variable domain (rest looked up from reference TRBV2 and TRBJ2-1): EPEVTQTPSHQVTQMGQEVILRCVPISNHLYFYWYRQILGQKVEFLVSFYNNEISEKSEIFDDQFSVERPDGSNFTLKIRSTKLEDSAMYFCAGSRGGGTYNEQFFGPGTRLTVL.

The rearrangement uses TRBV11-3 and TRBJ1-2; 7 positions match TRBD1. The CDR3 is made up of 13 amino acids. Germline assignment: CDR1 SGHNT and CDR2 YENEEA. J gave up 8 bases and V 3 bases, and 6 bases lay outside the gene matches. The CDR3 coding sequence is TGTGCCAGCAGCTTGGACCACAGGGGCGGCTACACCTTC. It yields the protein CASSLDHRGGYTF.

This clone appeared a single time. The chain recombines TRBV30 with TRBJ2-2, with a weak D call TRBD2 (6 bases). V lost 0 bases and J 4 bases, leaving 12 bases between the germline ends. CDR1 is GTSNPN and CDR2 is SVGIG in the germline V gene (reference sequence). This CDR3 spans 15 amino acids. The CDR3 region has the DNA TGTGCCTGGAGTGTACTAGCATATCCCACCGGGGAGCTGTTTTTT. It encodes CAWSVLAYPTGELFF. The full variable domain, with the rest looked up from reference TRBV30 and TRBJ2-2, is SQTIHQWPATLVQPVGSPLSLECTVEGTSNPNLYWYRQAAGRGLQLLFYSVGIGQISSEVPQNLSASRPQDRQFILSSKKLLLSDSGFYLCAWSVLAYPTGELFFGEGSRLTVL.

This clone was seen a few times. The chain links TRBV30 to TRBJ1-2; 7 positions match TRBD1. Losses at the gene ends were 1 base for V and 8 bases for J; bases not matched to a gene: 19. The germline V gene has CDR1 GTSNPN and CDR2 SVGIG (reference sequence). The CDR3 is made up of 17 amino acids. CDR3 region: CAWSETGWDRGRCGYTF. The DNA for the CDR3 is TGTGCCTGGAGTGAAACCGGGTGGGACAGAGGACGTTGCGGCTACACCTTC.

The J gene is TRBJ2-7, the V gene TRBV19, with 9 bases identical to TRBD1. Germline trimming cut 4 bases from V and 1 base from J; bases unmatched to any gene: 11. Germline V gives CDR1 LNHDA, CDR2 SQIVND (reference sequence). The CDR3 is 17 amino acids. The CDR3 bases are TGTGCCAGTAGTAACCCGGGACAGGGAACTCTTTCCTACGAGCAGTACTTC. Its protein product is CASSNPGQGTLSYEQYF.

The V call is TRBV5-1, the J call TRBJ2-5, with D tentatively TRBD2 (5 bases). CDR3 length equals 15 residues. Trimming removed 3 bases from V and 2 bases from J, with 14 bases in between. CDR1 and CDR2 from the germline V gene are SGHRS and YFSETQ. The CDR3 loop reads CASSSARGWQETQYF. The DNA for the CDR3 is TGCGCCAGCAGCTCTGCCCGGGGATGGCAAGAGACCCAGTACTTC.

There are a few counts of this clone. The CDR3 sequence is CASSLDFWASEAFF. In DNA form, the CDR3 reads TGTGCCAGCAGCTTAGATTTCTGGGCGTCGGAAGCTTTCTTT. The chain carries TRBV11-2 and TRBJ1-1; D call uncertain. The CDR3 length is 14 residues. Germline CDR1 reads SGHAT; CDR2 reads FQNNGV. V lost 0 bases and J lost 8, with 13 bases in between.

This chain uses TRBV20-1 with TRBJ1-1; D gene unclear. Germline lookup yields CDR1 DFQATT and CDR2 SNEGSKA (reference sequence). The CDR3 loop spans 11 amino acids. V was pared by 8 bases and J by 1 base, with 8 bases between. CDR3 coding DNA: TGCAGTCCCCGGGGGAACACTGAAGCTTTCTTT. Encoded protein: CSPRGNTEAFF.

There are a few counts of this clone. The chain recombines TRBV5-1 with TRBJ1-2; D remains unclear. Germline V lookup: CDR1 SGHRS, CDR2 YFSETQ. Trimming pared 4 bases from V and 5 bases from J, leaving 12 bases between. The CDR3 extends over 13 amino acids. CDR3 DNA sequence: TGCGCCAGCAGCCTGATCGACACGTATGGCTACACCTTC. Protein sequence: CASSLIDTYGYTF.

This clone has only a few counts. The J gene is TRBJ2-7, the V gene TRBV21-1; the tabulated D call, TRBD1, remains unverified against the DNA. TRBV21-1 is recorded as a pseudogene. The CDR3 extends over 13 amino acids. The CDR3 sequence is CASSIRQGYEQYF. The CDR3, as DNA: TGTGCCAGCAGCATAAGACAGGGCTACGAGCAGTACTTC.

The chain recombines TRBV2 with TRBJ1-1; 7 nucleotides line up with TRBD1. Germline V gene data show CDR1 as SNHLY and CDR2 as FYNNEI. There are 16 residues in the CDR3. The V and J ends lost 5 bases and 1 base, in that order; junction bases with no gene match: 10. The CDR3 loop is CASSRQGRTENTEAFF. As DNA, the CDR3 is TGTGCCAGCAGTCGACAGGGAAGGACCGAGAACACTGAAGCTTTCTTT.

The chain joins TRBV14 to TRBJ1-1; 7 bases map to TRBD1. The CDR3 covers 12 residues. J was trimmed by 14 bases and V by 2 bases; bases with no gene match: 8. Looked up from germline, CDR1 is SGHDN and CDR2 is FVKESK. The CDR3 nucleotides read TGTGCCAGCAGCCAACTTCAGGGGGACTGGTTCTTT. It translates to CASSQLQGDWFF. The full variable domain, with the rest looked up from reference TRBV14 and TRBJ1-1, is EAGVTQFPSHSVIEKGQTVTLRCDPISGHDNLYWYRRVMGKEIKFLLHFVKESKQDESGMPNNRFLAERTGGTYSTLKVQPAELEDSGVYFCASSQLQGDWFFGQGTRLTVV.

This chain links TRBV6-6 with TRBJ1-3; TRBD1 matches at 8 bases. V trimming: 9 bases; J trimming: 5 bases; junction bases outside the gene matches: 6. CDR1 is MNHNY, CDR2 SVGAGI, per germline (reference sequence). The length of the CDR3 is 13 residues. For the CDR3, the DNA is TGTGCCAGTGGACAGGGTTCTAGAAACACCATATATTTT. It is translated as CASGQGSRNTIYF.

The genes are TRBV9 and TRBJ2-3; D is unclear. Trimming removed 0 bases at V and 3 bases at J, with 5 bases between. CDR1 and CDR2 from the germline V gene are SGDLS and YYNGEE. There are 13 residues in the CDR3. This chain's CDR3 is CASSVDLTDTQYF. The CDR3 DNA is TGTGCCAGCAGCGTAGACTTAACAGATACGCAGTATTTT.

With respect to this clone: A junction boundary mismatches the germline segment, possibly from a read error. The V gene is TRBV7-9, the J gene TRBJ1-2; no firm D call. In germline, CDR1 is SEHNR, CDR2 FQNEAQ (reference sequence). The CDR3 spans 16 residues. CDR3 sequence: CSSSFSAPRPSYGYTF. As DNA, the CDR3 is TGTTCCAGCAGCTTTTCCGCGCCCCGCCCATCCTATGGCTACACCTTC.

The V and J genes are TRBV2 and TRBJ2-5; possibly TRBD2 for D (6 bases). There are 13 residues in the CDR3. Germline CDR1 reads SNHLY; CDR2 reads FYNNEI. The ends were cut back, 7 bases at V and 5 bases at J, with 14 bases in the middle. CDR3: CASTGGERETQYF. CDR3 bases: TGTGCCAGCACGGGCGGGGAGCGGGAGACCCAGTACTTC.

The chain carries TRBV6-5 and TRBJ1-1; D not certain. The V end lost 8 bases, the J end lost 0 bases, and 7 bases lay between the germline ends. The CDR3 is 12 residues long. CDR1 and CDR2 (germline): MNHEY, SVGAGI. CDR3 region: CASEAVNTEAFF. CDR3 in DNA: TGTGCCAGCGAAGCGGTGAACACTGAAGCTTTCTTT.

The V and J genes are TRBV30 and TRBJ2-5, with D maybe TRBD2 (5 bases). The J call could be wrong; TRBJ2-7 is a better fit for the DNA end. Germline lookup yields CDR1 GTSNPN and CDR2 SVGIG (reference sequence). The CDR3 covers 13 residues. The CDR3 sequence: CAWSSGGSYEQYF. The DNA of the CDR3 is TGTGCCTGGAGTTCTGGCGGGTCGTACGAGCAGTACTTC.

This sequence joins TRBV6-1 and TRBJ1-1; D is unclear. This CDR3 has 13 residues. Trimming removed 6 bases at V and 0 bases at J, with 8 bases between. Germline CDR1 MNHNS, CDR2 SASEGT. The DNA for the CDR3 is TGTGCCAGCAGCCGTACAGTGAACACTGAAGCTTTCTTT. Its protein product is CASSRTVNTEAFF.

The V and J genes are TRBV4-2 and TRBJ1-4; D gene ambiguous. Trimming took 0 bases from V and 0 from J, leaving 5 bases between them. Germline V gives CDR1 LGHNA, CDR2 YNFKEQ. The CDR3 consists of 15 residues. DNA for the CDR3: TGTGCCAGCAGCCAAGAGGAGACAACTAATGAAAAACTGTTTTTT. It specifies CASSQEETTNEKLFF.

This clone was observed a handful of times. The chain combines TRBV5-1 with TRBJ1-2, with D perhaps matching TRBD1 (6 bases). Germline-derived CDR1 and CDR2 are SGHRS and YFSETQ. Trimming cost V 0 bases and J 6 bases, with 12 bases left between them. CDR3 length: 14 amino acids. DNA for the CDR3: TGCGCCAGCAGCTTGGCACAGGGAAGGGATGGCTACACCTTC. This codes for CASSLAQGRDGYTF.

J is TRBJ1-2 and V is TRBV5-6, with D hard to call. CDR1 and CDR2 from the germline V gene are SGHDT and YYEEEE. This CDR3 contains 15 residues. Trimming cost V 1 base and J 5 bases, with 15 bases left between them. The CDR3, as DNA: TGTGCCAGCAGCTTGCGAAGGCCACGGAGTTATGGCTACACCTTC. Protein: CASSLRRPRSYGYTF.

The chain is built from TRBV11-2 and TRBJ1-4; possible D gene TRBD1, 6 bases. The length of the CDR3 is 15 residues. Between the trimmed V and J ends, which lost 1 base and 4 bases, there was a span of 10 bases. The germline gives CDR1 SGHAT, CDR2 FQNNGV. The CDR3 spells CASSLAGQINEKLFF. The CDR3 bases are TGTGCCAGCAGCTTAGCCGGACAGATTAATGAAAAACTGTTTTTT.

The chain employs TRBV5-1 and TRBJ1-2; a possible D gene is TRBD1 (6 bases). This CDR3 spans 14 amino acids. CDR1 is SGHRS, CDR2 YFSETQ, per germline. V lost 0 bases, J lost 7 bases, and 13 bases lay in between. CDR3 DNA: TGCGCCAGCAGCTTGGATTTGGGGGCCGGTGGCTACACCTTC. Translated: CASSLDLGAGGYTF.

This clone occurred once. The genes are TRBV9 and TRBJ1-1; the D is unclear. Trimming took off 2 bases at V and 3 bases at J, with 11 bases between the two ends. The germline CDR1 and CDR2 sequences are SGDLS and YYNGEE. The CDR3 covers 14 residues. CDR3 DNA: TGTGCCAGCAGCGTTCACCCGGAGGACACTGAAGCTTTCTTT. As protein: CASSVHPEDTEAFF.

The genes are TRBV27 and TRBJ1-6, with 9 bases identical to TRBD1. In germline, CDR1 is MNHEY, CDR2 SMNVEV (reference sequence). This CDR3 spans 16 amino acids. Trimming removed 6 bases from V and 3 bases from J; junction bases left unmatched: 6. CDR3 protein: CASRDGTGLYNSPLHF. The CDR3 region has the DNA TGTGCCAGCAGGGACGGGACAGGGCTCTATAATTCACCCCTCCACTTT.